Presented here are 20 T cell receptor beta chains from one specimen sequenced in a study of OX40 agonist ivuxolimab in advanced cancers. Library preparation was by the immunoSEQ multiplex PCR assay. TCRdb obtained this table from immuneACCESS and retained in-frame rearrangements with V and J assigned. These tables miss some clones; where compared with another copy, unresolved V genes account for less than half of the shortfall, and the remainder is unexplained. The sample contains roughly 56,000 clones, around 84% of them found a single time. The ten most abundant clones make up about 4.7% of the sample. The sequences come from CD4+ or CD8+ T cells sorted from blood, collected in a trial of the OX40 agonist ivuxolimab. The source of these receptors is an adult with an advanced solid tumor such as melanoma, head and neck, liver or kidney cancer.

The CDR3 region has the DNA TGTGCTAGTGCCCCGTCCGGAGGGGACTATGGCTACACCTTC. Its translation: CASAPSGGDYGYTF. The J gene is TRBJ1-2, the V gene TRBV12-5, with D perhaps TRBD1 (5 bases). This CDR3 comprises 14 residues. The V and J ends lost 7 bases and 3 bases respectively, with 15 bases between them. Germline values: CDR1 LGHNT, CDR2 FRNRAP. The whole variable domain, remainder taken from reference TRBV12-5 and TRBJ1-2, is DARVTQTPRHKVTEMGQEVTMRCQPILGHNTVFWYRQTMMQGLELLAYFRNRAPLDDSGMPKDRFSAEMPDATLATLKIQPSEPRDSAVYFCASAPSGGDYGYTFGSGTRLTVV.

The V and J genes are TRBV15 and TRBJ2-2; D is perhaps TRBD1 (7 bases). The CDR3 contains 17 residues. Trimming removed 1 base from V and 4 bases from J, with 16 bases in between. CDR1 and CDR2 (germline): LNHNV, YYDKDF (reference sequence). The CDR3 region is CATSRVRSGGSTGELFF. The CDR3 DNA follows: TGTGCCACCAGCAGAGTTCGTTCAGGGGGGAGCACCGGGGAGCTGTTTTTT.

This chain joins TRBV11-3 and TRBJ2-7; 7 positions match TRBD1. V was clipped by 5 bases and J by 2 bases; unmatched bases: 6. The CDR3 runs 14 residues. Germline loops: CDR1 SGHNT, CDR2 YENEEA. This CDR3 reads CASSPWDRAYEQYF. The CDR3 region has the DNA TGTGCCAGCAGCCCCTGGGACAGAGCCTACGAGCAGTACTTC.

The chain uses TRBV5-6 and TRBJ2-7; the D gene is possibly TRBD1 (6 bases). The germline V gene encodes CDR1 SGHDT and CDR2 YYEEEE. The CDR3 sequence is 13 residues long. The ends were cut back, 2 bases at V and 3 bases at J, with 9 bases in the middle. The CDR3 reads CASSFNRDYEQYF. Here the CDR3 DNA reads TGTGCCAGCAGCTTTAACAGGGACTACGAGCAGTACTTC.

The chain joins TRBV5-8 to TRBJ1-5; TRBD1 matches 9 bases. The CDR3 contains 15 residues. Per the germline V gene, CDR1 is SGHTS and CDR2 is YDEGEE. The V segment lost 6 bases and the J segment 6 bases; nucleotides outside the gene matches: 10. The CDR3 protein is CASTLDRGLGQPQHF. The CDR3 DNA follows: TGTGCCAGCACCCTGGACAGGGGACTCGGTCAGCCCCAGCATTTT.

The chain recombines TRBV4-1 with TRBJ2-5, with D hard to call. Germline V gene sequence: CDR1 MGHRA, CDR2 YSYEKL. Trimming cost V 0 bases and J 5 bases, with 4 bases left between them. CDR3 length: 12 amino acids. The CDR3 sequence: CASSQDLETQYF. As DNA, the CDR3 is TGCGCCAGCAGCCAAGATCTGGAGACCCAGTACTTC.

DNA of the CDR3: TGTGCCAGCAGCTTGGGGTCTTGGGGCAATCAGCCCCAGCATTTT. This encodes CASSLGSWGNQPQHF. V and J are TRBV7-2 and TRBJ1-5; no reliable D call. Germline CDR1 SGHTA, CDR2 FQGNSA. CDR3 size: 15 residues. Trimming shortened V by 3 bases and J by 2 bases, and 11 bases separated the two germline ends.

The chain joins TRBV2 to TRBJ2-5; TRBD2 is a possible D gene (6 bases). Germline V gives CDR1 SNHLY, CDR2 FYNNEI. CDR3 length equals 14 residues. V was cut by 0 bases and J by 7 bases, with 12 bases left in between. The chain's CDR3 is CASSEASGGWTQYF. The CDR3 DNA reads as TGTGCCAGCAGTGAAGCGAGCGGAGGGTGGACCCAGTACTTC.

This chain uses TRBV5-1 with TRBJ2-7; D is uncertain. Trimming cost V 4 bases and J 0 bases, with 11 bases left between them. Germline-derived CDR1 and CDR2 are SGHRS and YFSETQ. There are 14 residues in the CDR3. The CDR3 loop is CASSDRRSSYEQYF. The CDR3 DNA follows: TGCGCCAGCAGCGACCGCCGGAGCTCCTACGAGCAGTACTTC.

The chain is built from TRBV18 and TRBJ2-1; 8 bases fit TRBD2. The V segment lost 2 bases and the J segment 3 bases; nucleotides outside the gene matches: 3. Per the germline V gene, CDR1 is KGHSH and CDR2 is LQKENI. This CDR3 comprises 15 residues. This chain's CDR3 is CASSPAAGGYNEQFF. The CDR3 DNA reads as TGTGCCAGCTCACCAGCGGCGGGAGGCTACAATGAGCAGTTCTTC. The full variable domain, rest sourced from reference TRBV18 and TRBJ2-1, is NAGVMQNPRHLVRRRGQEARLRCSPMKGHSHVYWYRQLPEEGLKFMVYLQKENIIDESGMPKERFSAEFPKEGPSILRIQQVVRGDSAAYFCASSPAAGGYNEQFFGPGTRLTVL.

V gene TRBV18 combines with J gene TRBJ2-5; D uncertain. CDR1 is KGHSH, CDR2 LQKENI, per germline. The CDR3 covers 16 residues. Trimming stripped 3 bases from V and 3 bases from J, with 17 bases between. The CDR3 sequence is CASSPGLGRKKETQYF. The DNA of the CDR3 is TGTGCCAGCTCACCGGGTTTGGGCAGGAAGAAAGAGACCCAGTACTTC.

CDR3 sequence: CASVRGQDTGELFF. The DNA for the CDR3 is TGTGCCAGCGTCCGGGGACAAGACACCGGGGAGCTGTTTTTT. The chain carries TRBV28 and TRBJ2-2; possible D gene TRBD1, 6 bases. The CDR3 loop spans 14 amino acids. CDR1 is MDHEN, CDR2 SYDVKM, per germline. Trimming took off 8 bases at V and 3 bases at J, with 13 bases between the two ends.

The table lists this clone with a count of one. The chain carries TRBV11-2 and TRBJ2-1, with 8 positions matching TRBD2. Germline V lookup: CDR1 SGHAT, CDR2 FQNNGV. V lost 4 bases and J lost 8; bases outside the gene matches: 10. The CDR3 spans 15 residues. CDR3 residues: CASSSGLVVAHEQFF. CDR3 nucleotide sequence: TGTGCCAGCAGCTCGGGACTAGTAGTTGCCCATGAGCAGTTCTTC. The variable domain in full, with the rest retrieved from reference TRBV11-2 and TRBJ2-1, is EAGVAQSPRYKIIEKRQSVAFWCNPISGHATLYWYQQILGQGPKLLIQFQNNGVVDDSQLPKDRFSAERLKGVDSTLKIQPAKLEDSAVYLCASSSGLVVAHEQFFGPGTRLTVL.

This clone was seen only a few times. The rearrangement uses TRBV19 and TRBJ1-5; no reliable D call. The V gene's germline CDR1 is LNHDA and CDR2 SQIVND (reference sequence). Trimming took 3 bases from V and 6 from J, leaving 6 bases between them. The CDR3 is 12 residues long. CDR3 residues: CASSIFGQPQHF. The CDR3 nucleotides read TGTGCCAGTAGTATCTTCGGTCAGCCCCAGCATTTT.

This chain uses TRBV6-5 with TRBJ2-7; perhaps TRBD1 as D (6 bases). Per the germline V gene, CDR1 is MNHEY and CDR2 is SVGAGI. The CDR3 sequence is 13 residues long. V dropped 3 bases and J dropped 7 bases, with 13 bases sitting between them. CDR3 region: CASSYDQGYEQYF. CDR3 nucleotides: TGTGCCAGCAGTTATGACCAGGGGTATGAGCAGTACTTC.

V and J are TRBV19 and TRBJ1-4, with a weak D call TRBD1 (5 bases). The ends were cut back, 7 bases at V and 1 base at J, with 13 bases in the middle. Germline V gene sequence: CDR1 LNHDA, CDR2 SQIVND (reference sequence). The CDR3 runs to 15 residues. In DNA form, the CDR3 reads TGTGCCAGTAATCGGACACCCCGAACTAATGAAAAACTGTTTTTT. Protein sequence: CASNRTPRTNEKLFF.

J is TRBJ2-2 and V is TRBV21-1; the D call TRBD1 from the table was never checked on the DNA. TRBV21-1 is a known pseudogene. CDR3 size: 19 residues. The CDR3 DNA reads TGTGCCAGCAGCAAAGGCTGGTTTCGGCGACAGGAGAACACCGGGGAGCTGTTTTTT. The encoded protein is CASSKGWFRRQENTGELFF.

Only a few counts were recorded for this clone. The V call is TRBV21-1, the J call TRBJ2-7; the D call TRBD1 from the table was never checked on the DNA. TRBV21-1 has pseudogene status. The CDR3 consists of 15 residues. The CDR3 reads CASSKGPGGTYEQYF. In nucleotides, the CDR3 is TGTGCCAGCAGCAAAGGGCCAGGGGGTACCTACGAGCAGTACTTC.

The chain is built from TRBV5-4 and TRBJ2-7; D possibly matches TRBD1 or TRBD2 (5 bases each). CDR1 is SGHNT, CDR2 YYREEE, per germline (reference sequence). CDR3 length equals 15 residues. V lost 4 bases, J lost 2 bases, and 16 bases lay in between. CDR3 loop: CASSIFRDPAYEQYF. The CDR3 DNA reads TGTGCCAGCAGCATATTCCGGGACCCCGCCTACGAGCAGTACTTC.

This chain links TRBV2 with TRBJ2-2; D uncertain. CDR1 and CDR2 from the germline V gene are SNHLY and FYNNEI. Trimming took off 8 bases at V and 5 bases at J, with 9 bases between the two ends. CDR3 length equals 12 residues. DNA of the CDR3: TGTGCCAGCCCCATGGGGACCGGGGAGCTGTTTTTT. Its translation: CASPMGTGELFF.